The T cell receptor (beta chain) described here comes from a study of OX40 agonist ivuxolimab in advanced cancers. TCRdb's table, derived via immunoSEQ multiplex PCR, lists solely in-frame clones and lacks some. The sample shows over 40,000 clones, roughly 87% of them seen only once. This CDR3 region has 14 residues. CDR1 and CDR2 (germline): MNHNY, SVGAGI (reference sequence). The V gene lost 2 bases and the J gene lost 0 bases, with 5 bases spanning the gap. The sample was CD4+ or CD8+ T cells sorted from blood, taken in a trial of the OX40 agonist ivuxolimab. The source of this sequence is an adult with an advanced solid tumor such as melanoma, head and neck, liver or kidney cancer. This chain links TRBV6-6 with TRBJ2-1; D gene uncertain. CDR3 coding DNA: TGTGCCAGCAGTTACCCCAGCTCCTACAATGAGCAGTTCTTC. Its translation: CASSYPSSYNEQFF.